A single sample gave rise to the 8 T cell receptor beta chains below, sequenced in a study of PD-1 blockade in classical Hodgkin lymphoma. Time point: cycle 4 day 1 (C4D1), after more than 5 weeks of nivolumab. The patients all showed relapse after autologous stem cell transplantation, while their brentuximab vedotin exposure varied. Libraries were prepared by immunoSEQ multiplex PCR; TCRdb keeps only in-frame clonotypes and omits some of them. The sample yields about 96,000 clones, approximately 94% seen once. The source material was peripheral blood mononuclear cells (PBMCs), sampled before the fourth cycle of nivolumab. The origin of the receptors is a human donor with classical Hodgkin lymphoma.

The chain uses TRBV2 and TRBJ2-1; 11 bases are a match to TRBD2. Germline CDR1 is SNHLY and CDR2 is FYNNEI. Germline trimming cut 5 bases from V and 7 bases from J; bases unmatched to any gene: 7. The CDR3 is 15 amino acids. The CDR3 nucleotides read TGTGCCAGCAGTTCTCTAGCGGGAGGCGGGAATGAGCAGTTCTTC. It yields the protein CASSSLAGGGNEQFF. The complete variable domain, with remaining parts taken from reference TRBV2 and TRBJ2-1, reads EPEVTQTPSHQVTQMGQEVILRCVPISNHLYFYWYRQILGQKVEFLVSFYNNEISEKSEIFDDQFSVERPDGSNFTLKIRSTKLEDSAMYFCASSSLAGGGNEQFFGPGTRLTVL.

This chain links TRBV18 with TRBJ2-1; 8 bases fit TRBD2. V dropped 3 bases and J dropped 8; count of bases not matched to a gene: 9. CDR1 KGHSH and CDR2 LQKENI come from the germline V gene. CDR3 size: 15 residues. The CDR3 here is CASSPTSAPGDEQFF. DNA of the CDR3: TGTGCCAGCTCACCGACTAGCGCCCCAGGTGATGAGCAGTTCTTC.

The rearrangement links TRBV27 to TRBJ2-3; D is perhaps TRBD1 (5 bases). The CDR3 contains 15 residues. The V end was cut by 3 bases, the J end by 2 bases, with 12 bases between. Germline V gene sequence: CDR1 MNHEY, CDR2 SMNVEV (reference sequence). The CDR3 protein is CASSLAGQITDTQYF. DNA for the CDR3: TGTGCCAGCAGTTTGGCAGGGCAAATCACAGATACGCAGTATTTT.

The V and J genes are TRBV6-5 and TRBJ2-7; 7 bases agree with TRBD1. From germline, CDR1 is MNHEY and CDR2 SVGAGI. V dropped 0 bases and J dropped 6; count of bases not matched to a gene: 8. CDR3 length: 15 residues. The CDR3 DNA reads as TGTGCCAGCAGTTACTCGGCAGGGGGTGTGGGCGAGCAGTACTTC. Translating it yields CASSYSAGGVGEQYF.

The chain couples TRBV12-5 to TRBJ1-1; D remains ambiguous. This CDR3 has 13 residues. Between the trimmed V and J ends, which lost 4 bases and 3 bases, there was a span of 9 bases. From germline, CDR1 is LGHNT and CDR2 FRNRAP. CDR3 residues: CASGWSRDTEAFF. Here the CDR3 DNA reads TGTGCTAGTGGTTGGAGCCGGGACACTGAAGCTTTCTTT.

In this sample, this clone turned up once. This rearrangement joins TRBV29-1 to TRBJ1-1; 8 nucleotides line up with TRBD1. V was pared by 8 bases and J by 7 bases, with 9 bases of the junction left unmatched. Germline loops: CDR1 SQVTM, CDR2 ANQGSEA. The CDR3 is 12 residues long. Here the CDR3 reads CSSRQGSNEAFF. CDR3 DNA sequence: TGCAGCTCTAGACAGGGGAGTAATGAAGCTTTCTTT.

The chain has TRBV10-1 and TRBJ2-7; perhaps TRBD2 as D (6 bases). Trimming took off 4 bases at V and 5 bases at J, with 12 bases between the two ends. Germline-derived CDR1 and CDR2 are WNHNN and SYGVQD (reference sequence). This CDR3 is 13 amino acids long. The CDR3 nucleotides read TGCGCCAGCAGTGGTCCGGGACTCGACGAGCAGTACTTC. It yields the protein CASSGPGLDEQYF.

The rearrangement uses TRBV28 and TRBJ1-5, with a tentative D call TRBD1 (5 bases). The V gene's germline CDR1 is MDHEN and CDR2 SYDVKM. The germline V and J ends were trimmed by 2 bases and 8 bases, with 22 bases remaining between them. The length of the CDR3 is 17 residues. The CDR3 region is CASSLPPYRDGRKPQHF. For the CDR3, the DNA is TGTGCCAGCAGTTTACCCCCCTACCGGGACGGCCGTAAGCCCCAGCATTTT.